The T cell receptor (beta chain) described here comes from a study of cytomegalovirus exposure and HLA in healthy donors. Study-wide background: The 666 first-cohort repertoires shared a platform with the 120 validation repertoires, as reported in a later analysis.

In the case of this clone: The antigen remains unidentified.

Study-wide points: The authors enumerated 150 to 200 TCR beta chains as linked to cytomegalovirus. The majority of TCR sequences were rare, yet some public TCRs appeared in many donors.

Generated by immunoSEQ multiplex PCR, the TCRdb table keeps only in-frame clones and is missing some. Found here are hundreds of thousands of clones, roughly 83% of them singletons; the top ten hold 5.5% to 7%. V gave up 4 bases and J gave up 6 bases; unmatched junction bases: 8. The CDR3 has 15 residues. The V gene's germline CDR1 is SGHRS and CDR2 YFSETQ. This receptor was identified in a woman between 18 and 29 years old in good health and CMV-seronegative. Sequenced sample: PBMCs. This chain joins TRBV5-1 and TRBJ2-3, with 10 positions matching TRBD2. For the CDR3, the DNA is TGCGCCAGCAGCCCTGGGACTAGCGAGGGGGATACGCAGTATTTT. It yields the protein CASSPGTSEGDTQYF.